This entry lists 26 T cell receptor beta chains sequenced from one sample in a study of CD8+ T cells in alopecia areata. Once RNA had been extracted, it was reverse transcribed into cDNA to act as the sequencing template. Clones were sequenced by immunoSEQ multiplex PCR, and TCRdb holds only the in-frame ones, with some missing. The sample counts about 19,000 clones, none seen once; the ten largest own around 33%. Markers used for sorting pooled cutaneous lymph node cells were CD4, CD8alpha, NKG2D, NKG2ACE and others. The sequencing input was CD8+ T cells sorted from a lymph node. The source is a C3H/HeJ mouse with alopecia areata. The mouse line has the MHC haplotype H2-k.

This clone was seen at least ten times. Each gene name is a mouse one. The read ends 4 residues shy of where the CDR3 ends; the end is completed using the germline J gene. The chain employs TRBV13-3 and TRBJ1-1; 9 bases align to TRBD1. CDR1 and CDR2 (germline): NNHDY, SYVADS. The CDR3 sequence is 16 residues long. Losses at the gene ends were 3 bases for V and 0 bases for J; bases not matched to a gene: 6. The CDR3 DNA, read in part, is TGTGCCAGCAGTGGGACAGGGGCGAGAGCAAACACA. It encodes CASSGTGARANT. The full CDR3 protein is CASSGTGARANTEVFF.

This clone was observed a handful of times. Gene names and germline match the mouse. The sequenced fragment ends 4 residues before the CDR3 boundary, so the rest is inferred from the germline J gene. This rearrangement joins TRBV19 to TRBJ1-1, with D possibly being TRBD1 (6 bases). Trimming removed 2 bases at V and 1 base at J, with 9 bases between. Per the germline V gene, CDR1 is FNHDT and CDR2 is SITEND (reference sequence). The CDR3 runs 14 residues. Partial CDR3 DNA: TGTGCCAGCAGTATGTGGGACAAAAACACA. Translating it yields CASSMWDKNT. The whole CDR3 protein reads CASSMWDKNTEVFF.

This clone was detected a few times. These gene names are mouse names. The CDR3 bases that were read are TGTGCCAGCAGTCCCCAGGACTGGGGGAGTAGTCAAAAC. Translated: CASSPQDWGSSQN. The whole CDR3 sequence is CASSPQDWGSSQNTLYF. The chain couples TRBV19 to TRBJ2-4, with 10 bases fitting TRBD2. The read comes to an end 4 residues before the CDR3 does, leaving the germline J gene to fill in the end. CDR1 and CDR2 (germline): FNHDT, SITEND (reference sequence). The CDR3 has 17 amino acids. The V segment lost 4 bases and the J segment 0 bases; nucleotides outside the gene matches: 8.

Remarks on this clone: Mouse germline and gene names are used. The sequence runs out 4 residues before the end of the CDR3; the remainder is reconstructed from the germline J gene. This rearrangement joins TRBV13-3 to TRBJ2-1, with a weak D call TRBD1 (6 bases). The CDR3 length is 14 residues. Germline V gives CDR1 NNHDY, CDR2 SYVADS. CDR3 DNA, as far as it was read: TGTGCCAGCAGCCGTCGAACAGGGAAGACT. This gives the protein CASSRRTGKT. The full CDR3 protein reads CASSRRTGKTEQFF.

As for this clone: Gene labels here are mouse ones. The sequenced fragment ends 4 residues before the CDR3 boundary, so the rest is inferred from the germline J gene. The V call is TRBV16, the J call TRBJ2-3; 8 bases are shared with TRBD2. The CDR3 loop spans 16 amino acids. CDR1 and CDR2 from the germline V gene are SGHSA and FRNQAP. The V gene end was trimmed by 0 bases and the J gene end by 1 base; junction bases not matched to a gene: 3. The sequenced part of the CDR3 DNA is TGTGCAAGCAGCTTAGAAGGGGGGGCAGGTGCAGAA. It translates to CASSLEGGAGAE. The CDR3 reads in full as CASSLEGGAGAETLYF.

In the case of this clone: Mouse germline and gene names are used. The DNA ends 4 residues before the CDR3 does, and the rest of the CDR3 is filled in from the germline J gene. This rearrangement joins TRBV13-3 to TRBJ1-4, with 11 bases matching TRBD1. This CDR3 has 16 residues. Germline trimming cut 1 base from V and 6 bases from J; bases unmatched to any gene: 5. Germline V lookup: CDR1 NNHDY, CDR2 SYVADS. Partial CDR3 DNA: TGTGCCAGCAGTGATAAGAGGACAGGGGGCGACGAA. Its protein is CASSDKRTGGDE. The CDR3 as a whole reads CASSDKRTGGDERLFF.

This clone was picked up many times. The germline and genes are mouse ones. From the germline J gene comes the end of the CDR3, since the read stops 4 residues before it. The chain employs TRBV13-3 and TRBJ2-3; D remains ambiguous. The CDR3 is 12 amino acids. Germline V gives CDR1 NNHDY, CDR2 SYVADS. V lost 6 bases, J lost 0 bases, and 5 bases lay in between. The CDR3 protein is CASTTSAETLYF. The covered CDR3 bases are TGTGCCAGCACAACTAGTGCAGAA.

By share, this clone ranks as medium-sized. These gene names are mouse names. CDR3 bases read: TGTGCCAGCAGTGACAGTAACCAAGAC. This translates into CASSDSNQD. The full-length CDR3 reads as CASSDSNQDTQYF. The J gene is TRBJ2-5, the V gene TRBV13-3; the D is unclear. The missing CDR3 end, 4 residues past where the read stops, is filled in from the germline J gene. Trimming pared 2 bases from V and 0 bases from J, leaving 4 bases between. Germline values: CDR1 NNHDY, CDR2 SYVADS. This CDR3 contains 13 residues.

Comment on this clone: The genes are named according to mouse. The read halts 4 residues ahead of the CDR3 end, with the missing end drawn from the germline J gene. The chain employs TRBV29 and TRBJ2-7; possibly TRBD1 for D (5 bases). Per germline, CDR1 MSHET and CDR2 SYDVDS. The CDR3 is 12 residues long. The CDR3 is CASSFSGYEQYF. CDR3 DNA, as far as it was read: TGTGCTAGCAGTTTTTCAGGGTAT. Combining the CDR3 with reference TRBV29 and TRBJ2-7 gives the whole variable domain DMKVTQMPRYLIKRMGENVLLECGQDMSHETMYWYRQDPGLGLQLIYISYDVDSNSEGDIPKGYRVSRKKREHFSLILDSAKTNQTSVYFCASSFSGYEQYFGPGTRLTVL.

A word on this clone: Gene names are mouse gene names. The sequenced fragment ends 4 residues before the CDR3 boundary, so the rest is inferred from the germline J gene. The V and J genes are TRBV1 and TRBJ2-1; maybe TRBD2 (5 bases). The CDR3 has 13 residues. CDR1 is NSQYPW and CDR2 is LRSPGD in the germline V gene (reference sequence). CDR3 in amino acids: CTCSADLGAEQFF. The CDR3 DNA, read in part, is TGCACCTGCAGTGCAGATTTGGGGGCT.

This clone was seen many times. Genes and germline are mouse. The missing CDR3 end, 4 residues past where the read stops, is filled in from the germline J gene. The chain uses TRBV13-3 and TRBJ1-2; the match to TRBD1 covers 9 bases. V was pared by 5 bases and J by 0 bases, with 5 bases of the junction left unmatched. The CDR3 totals 15 residues. Germline assignment: CDR1 NNHDY and CDR2 SYVADS. The sequenced part of the CDR3 DNA is TGTGCCAGCAGCCCTAGACAGGGGGCAAACTCC. It encodes CASSPRQGANS. The full CDR3 protein is CASSPRQGANSDYTF.

This clone showed up many times. Genes here carry mouse names. The read ends 4 residues early relative to the CDR3; the germline J gene fills the gap. The gene calls are TRBV13-3 and TRBJ1-1, with a possible D match to TRBD1 (5 bases). From germline, CDR1 is NNHDY and CDR2 SYVADS. The CDR3 consists of 15 residues. CDR3 bases read: TGTGCCAGCAGTGATGCCTCCTGGGGGGAAGAA. Residues: CASSDASWGEE. The entire CDR3 is CASSDASWGEEEVFF.

On this clone: All gene names here are mouse names. The sequenced CDR3 bases are TGTGCCAGCAGTATAGAGGTGGGGGGCTATGCT. Translated, it gives CASSIEVGGYA. The complete CDR3 sequence is CASSIEVGGYAEQFF. The chain is built from TRBV19 and TRBJ2-1, with 7 bases fitting TRBD2. The sequence runs out 4 residues before the end of the CDR3; the remainder is reconstructed from the germline J gene. The germline CDR1 and CDR2 sequences are FNHDT and SITEND (reference sequence). This CDR3 spans 15 amino acids. V lost 0 bases, J lost 3 bases, and 3 bases stayed unmatched.

This clone was found a few times. Gene labels here are mouse ones. From the germline J gene comes the end of the CDR3, since the read stops 4 residues before it. V and J are TRBV31 and TRBJ2-7; 12 bases fit TRBD2. The germline CDR1 and CDR2 sequences are GKSSPN and SITVG. V was pared by 0 bases and J by 3 bases, with 6 bases of the junction left unmatched. CDR3 length: 16 residues. CDR3 in amino acids: CAWSLRDWGDFYEQYF. CDR3 DNA (partial): TGTGCCTGGAGTCTCCGGGACTGGGGGGACTTCTAT.

Note on this clone: DNA and listed protein disagree at residue 10, so the protein shown here was translated from the DNA. Genes here carry mouse names. The CDR3 end is not reached by the read, which stops 3 residues before it; the germline J gene fills it in. The genes are TRBV19 and TRBJ1-6; 9 bases agree with TRBD1. TRBJ1-6 qualifies as an ORF whose function is uncertain. Germline assignment: CDR1 FNHDT and CDR2 SITEND (reference sequence). J gave up 10 bases and V 5 bases, and 4 bases lay outside the gene matches. CDR3 size: 13 residues. CDR3 DNA, as far as it was read: TGTGCCAGCAGCCGGACAGGGGTCTCGCCC. Protein: CASSRTGVSP. The entire CDR3 reads CASSRTGVSPLYF.

This clone was found a few times. Gene names are mouse gene names. The DNA ends 4 residues before the CDR3 does, and the rest of the CDR3 is filled in from the germline J gene. The chain carries TRBV13-3 and TRBJ1-1, with TRBD1 as a possible D gene (5 bases). Trimming left V 1 base short and J 4 bases short, with 11 bases between. The CDR3 is made up of 14 amino acids. The germline V gene encodes CDR1 NNHDY and CDR2 SYVADS. CDR3 protein: CASSDSGWVTEVFF. The sequenced part of the CDR3 DNA is TGTGCCAGCAGTGATTCAGGGTGGGTCACA.

In the case of this clone: A mismatch at residue 12 separates the TCRdb protein from the translated DNA, so the protein presented here was translated from the DNA. All gene names here are mouse names. From the germline J gene comes the end of the CDR3, since the read stops 3 residues before it. This chain joins TRBV19 and TRBJ1-6; 9 positions match TRBD1. TRBJ1-6 is treated as an ORF (open reading frame) with a function not yet certain. CDR1 and CDR2 (germline): FNHDT, SITEND (reference sequence). The CDR3 covers 15 residues. V shed 3 bases and J 8 bases; nucleotides not matched to a gene: 6. Incomplete CDR3 DNA: TGTGCCAGCAGTAGCGGGACAGGGTGGCATTCGCCC. Protein product: CASSSGTGWHSP. The entire CDR3 is CASSSGTGWHSPLYF.

On this clone itself: Germline and genes here are mouse. The missing CDR3 end, 4 residues past where the read stops, is filled in from the germline J gene. This chain uses TRBV1 with TRBJ2-3; 11 nucleotides line up with TRBD2. Germline V gene lookup returns CDR1 NSQYPW and CDR2 LRSPGD (reference sequence). Losses at the gene ends were 0 bases for V and 0 bases for J; bases not matched to a gene: 2. This CDR3 has 17 amino acids. Incomplete CDR3 DNA: TGCACCTGCAGTGCAGAGGACTGGGGGGCTAGTGCAGAA. This gives the protein CTCSAEDWGASAE. The whole CDR3 sequence is CTCSAEDWGASAETLYF.

This clone was recorded a few times. Mouse gene names apply. Sequencing ends 4 residues short of the CDR3 end; the germline J gene provides the rest. V and J are TRBV19 and TRBJ2-2; 9 bases are shared with TRBD2. Trimming removed 4 bases from V and 2 bases from J; junction bases left unmatched: 6. The CDR3 sequence is 16 residues long. The germline V gene encodes CDR1 FNHDT and CDR2 SITEND (reference sequence). The part of the CDR3 DNA that was read is TGTGCCAGCAGTCCAACTGGGGGGACGAACACCGGG. This gives the protein CASSPTGGTNTG. The full CDR3 is CASSPTGGTNTGQLYF.

With regard to this clone: Gene and germline names: mouse. The CDR3 is cut off 4 residues early in the read; its end comes from the germline J gene. The J gene is TRBJ2-1, the V gene TRBV16; 7 positions match TRBD1. V lost 3 bases, J lost 3 bases, and 2 bases stayed unmatched. Germline CDR1 reads SGHSA; CDR2 reads FRNQAP. The CDR3 length is 14 residues. The CDR3 bases that were read are TGTGCAAGCAGCTTGGCAGGGGGCTATGCT. This sequence encodes CASSLAGGYA. The full-length CDR3 reads as CASSLAGGYAEQFF.

This clone turned up a few times. Gene names follow the mouse nomenclature. The read ends 4 residues shy of where the CDR3 ends; the end is completed using the germline J gene. The V and J genes are TRBV13-2 and TRBJ2-3; 8 positions match TRBD1. CDR1 is NNHNN and CDR2 is SYGAGS in the germline V gene (reference sequence). CDR3 length: 14 amino acids. Trimming cost V 3 bases and J 3 bases; bases outside gene matches: 3. The CDR3 protein is CASGARGQAETLYF. The covered CDR3 bases are TGTGCCAGCGGTGCCAGGGGGCAGGCAGAA.

This clone was counted many times. Gene labels here are mouse ones. The read halts 4 residues ahead of the CDR3 end, with the missing end drawn from the germline J gene. V is TRBV1 and J is TRBJ2-7; D remains unclear. V lost 4 bases and J 3 bases, leaving 7 bases between the germline ends. CDR3 length: 12 residues. Germline V gene data show CDR1 as NSQYPW and CDR2 as LRSPGD (reference sequence). Partial CDR3 DNA: TGCACCTGCAGTGTTCAGGACTAT. As protein: CTCSVQDY. The entire CDR3 is CTCSVQDYEQYF.

Notes on this clone: Any gene name here is a mouse gene name. The read is 4 residues too short to cover the CDR3 end, so that end is filled in from the germline J gene. The chain employs TRBV19 and TRBJ2-1, with a possible D match to TRBD1 (6 bases). V lost 7 bases to trimming and J lost 1 base, with 15 bases between them. CDR1 and CDR2 from the germline V gene are FNHDT and SITEND (reference sequence). The CDR3 is 15 amino acids. The CDR3: CASDTGTNNYAEQFF. The covered CDR3 bases are TGTGCCAGCGATACCGGGACAAACAACTATGCT.

This clone was picked up many times. The germline and genes are mouse ones. The observed sequence ends 4 residues before the CDR3 terminus, with the missing tail filled in from the germline J gene. This chain uses TRBV1 with TRBJ2-1; 7 bases are shared with TRBD2. The CDR3 extends over 15 amino acids. Germline V gene lookup returns CDR1 NSQYPW and CDR2 LRSPGD (reference sequence). The V gene end was trimmed by 3 bases and the J gene end by 3 bases; junction bases not matched to a gene: 5. The CDR3 here is CTCSAGWGVYAEQFF. Partial CDR3 DNA: TGCACCTGCAGTGCGGGGTGGGGGGTCTATGCT.

Details on this clone: Genes and germline are mouse. CDR3 sequence: CASSIGEQNERLFF. The part of the CDR3 DNA that was read is TGTGCCAGCAGTATAGGGGAACAAAACGAA. V and J are TRBV19 and TRBJ1-4; D not resolved. The CDR3 end is not reached by the read, which stops 4 residues before it; the germline J gene fills it in. In germline, CDR1 is FNHDT, CDR2 SITEND (reference sequence). The CDR3 length is 14 residues. V shed 0 bases and J shed 5 bases, with 8 bases lying between them.

For this clone: Gene names are mouse gene names. The CDR3 end falls 4 residues outside the read, so it is completed with the germline J gene. The chain employs TRBV13-1 and TRBJ2-5, with D hard to call. The germline gives CDR1 NSHNY, CDR2 SYGAGN. CDR3 length: 12 residues. V was trimmed by 5 bases and J by 0 bases, leaving 4 bases between them. This CDR3 reads CASSLNQDTQYF. The CDR3 DNA, read in part, is TGTGCCAGCAGCCTTAACCAAGAC.